The text below deals with one T cell receptor beta chain. Its ends do not fully match the called genes, so a read error is possible. The sample belongs to a study of tumor and adjacent non-tumor tissue in lung cancer. Whole-study context: Samples averaged about 4.17 million productive TCRbeta reads each.

The template was RNA from unsorted bulk tissue. TCRbeta libraries were built with three rounds of nested PCR, modified from ARM-PCR. TCRdb redid the calling of the multiplex PCR reads with MiXCR, one entry per CDR3 protein. The profile shows roughly 65,000 distinct CDR3 sequences, roughly three fifths of them singletons. The CDR3 contains 13 residues. The germline V gene has CDR1 SGHAT and CDR2 FQNNGV. V usage is TRBV11-2 and J usage is TRBJ1-1; 8 bases are shared with TRBD1. The receptor was derived from a middle-aged man with non-small cell lung cancer. The sequenced material came from lung tumor tissue. CDR3: CAGSWTGRPEAFF. As DNA, the CDR3 is TGTGCCGGCAGCTGGACAGGGAGGCCTGAAGCTTTCTTT.